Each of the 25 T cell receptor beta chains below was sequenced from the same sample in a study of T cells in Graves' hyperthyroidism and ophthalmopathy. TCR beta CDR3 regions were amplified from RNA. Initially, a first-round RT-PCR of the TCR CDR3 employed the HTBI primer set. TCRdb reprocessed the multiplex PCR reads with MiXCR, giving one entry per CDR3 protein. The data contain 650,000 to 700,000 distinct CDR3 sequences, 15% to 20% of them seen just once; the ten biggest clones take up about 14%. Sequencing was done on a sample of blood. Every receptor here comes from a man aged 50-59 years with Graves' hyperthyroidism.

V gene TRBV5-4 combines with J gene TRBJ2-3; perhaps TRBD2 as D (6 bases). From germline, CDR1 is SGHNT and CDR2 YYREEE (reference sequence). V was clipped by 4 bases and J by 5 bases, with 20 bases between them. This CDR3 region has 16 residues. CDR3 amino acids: CASSKRLDNRRDTQYF. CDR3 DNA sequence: TGTGCCAGCAGCAAAAGACTAGACAATAGAAGAGATACGCAGTATTTT.

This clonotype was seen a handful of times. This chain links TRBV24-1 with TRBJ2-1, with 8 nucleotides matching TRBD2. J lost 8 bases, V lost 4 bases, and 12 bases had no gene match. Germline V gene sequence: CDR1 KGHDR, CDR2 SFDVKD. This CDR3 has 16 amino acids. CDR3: CATSDTSGGGSYEQFF. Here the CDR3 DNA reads TGTGCCACCAGTGACACCAGCGGGGGAGGGTCCTATGAGCAGTTCTTC.

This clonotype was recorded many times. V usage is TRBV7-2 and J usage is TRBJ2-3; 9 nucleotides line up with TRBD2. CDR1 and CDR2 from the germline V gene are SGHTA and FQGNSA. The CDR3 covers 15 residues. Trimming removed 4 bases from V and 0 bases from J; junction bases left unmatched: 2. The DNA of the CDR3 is TGTGCCAGCAGCTACGGGACTAGCAGCACAGATACGCAGTATTTT. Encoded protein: CASSYGTSSTDTQYF.

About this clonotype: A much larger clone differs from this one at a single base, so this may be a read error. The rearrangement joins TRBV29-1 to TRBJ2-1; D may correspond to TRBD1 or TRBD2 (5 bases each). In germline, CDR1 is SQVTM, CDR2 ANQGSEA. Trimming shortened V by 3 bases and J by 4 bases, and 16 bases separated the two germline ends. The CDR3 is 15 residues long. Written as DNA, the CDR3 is TGCAGCGTTGATGGGGACGTGATTAAGTACAATGAGCAGTTCTTC. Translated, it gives CSVDGDVIKYNEQFF.

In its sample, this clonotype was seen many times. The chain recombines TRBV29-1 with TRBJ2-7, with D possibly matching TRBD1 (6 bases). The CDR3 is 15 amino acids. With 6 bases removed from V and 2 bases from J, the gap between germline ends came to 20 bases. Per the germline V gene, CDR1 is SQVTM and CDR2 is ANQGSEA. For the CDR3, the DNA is TGCAGCGTAGCCTCATTCACAGGGAATCCCTACGAGCAGTACTTC. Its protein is CSVASFTGNPYEQYF.

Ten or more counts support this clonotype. CDR3 bases: TGTGCCAGCAGTGGGGGACAAAACAAAAACTATGGCTACACCTTC. Translating it yields CASSGGQNKNYGYTF. The chain employs TRBV2 and TRBJ1-2; perhaps TRBD1 as D (6 bases). Per the germline V gene, CDR1 is SNHLY and CDR2 is FYNNEI. Trimming shortened V by 4 bases and J by 2 bases, and 14 bases separated the two germline ends. The CDR3 sequence is 15 residues long.

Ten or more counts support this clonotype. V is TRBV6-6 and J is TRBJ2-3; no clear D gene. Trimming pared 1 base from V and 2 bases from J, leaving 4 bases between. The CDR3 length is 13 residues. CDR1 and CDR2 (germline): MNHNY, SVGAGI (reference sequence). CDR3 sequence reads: CASSYWDTDTQYF. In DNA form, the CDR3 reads TGTGCCAGCAGTTACTGGGACACAGATACGCAGTATTTT.

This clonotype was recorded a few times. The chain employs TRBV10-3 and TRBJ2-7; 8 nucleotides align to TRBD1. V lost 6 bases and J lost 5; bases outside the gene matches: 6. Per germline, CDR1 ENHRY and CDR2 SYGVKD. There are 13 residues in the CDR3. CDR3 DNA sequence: TGTGCCATCAGCAAGGGACAGGCCAACGAGCAGTACTTC. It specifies CAISKGQANEQYF.

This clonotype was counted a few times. The CDR3 bases are TGTGCCTGGAGCCCAGCGGAGGGCGACTACAATGAGCAGTTCTTC. Translation gives CAWSPAEGDYNEQFF. The chain is built from TRBV30 and TRBJ2-1, with TRBD2 as a possible D gene (6 bases). CDR1 is GTSNPN, CDR2 SVGIG, per germline (reference sequence). Deletions cut 3 bases from V and 3 bases from J, with 15 bases between. CDR3 length equals 15 residues.

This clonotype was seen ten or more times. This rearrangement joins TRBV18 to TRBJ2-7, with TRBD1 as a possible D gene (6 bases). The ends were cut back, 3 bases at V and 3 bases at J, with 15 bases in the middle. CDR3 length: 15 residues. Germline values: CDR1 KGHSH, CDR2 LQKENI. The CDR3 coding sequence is TGTGCCAGCTCACCTAACCAGGGGATAGACTACGAGCAGTACTTC. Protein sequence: CASSPNQGIDYEQYF.

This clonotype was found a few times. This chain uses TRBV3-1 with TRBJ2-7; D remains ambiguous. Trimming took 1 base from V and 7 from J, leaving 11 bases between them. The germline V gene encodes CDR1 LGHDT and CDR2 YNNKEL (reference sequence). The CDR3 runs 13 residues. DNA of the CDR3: TGTGCCAGCAGCCAAGCCCGCTCTAGGGAGCAGTACTTC. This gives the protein CASSQARSREQYF.

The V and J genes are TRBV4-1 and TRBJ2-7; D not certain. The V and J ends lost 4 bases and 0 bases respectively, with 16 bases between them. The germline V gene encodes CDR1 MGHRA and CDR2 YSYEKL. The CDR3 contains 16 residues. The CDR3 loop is CASSRFIGVSSYEQYF. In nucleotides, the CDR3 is TGCGCCAGCAGCCGGTTTATTGGGGTGAGCTCCTACGAGCAGTACTTC.

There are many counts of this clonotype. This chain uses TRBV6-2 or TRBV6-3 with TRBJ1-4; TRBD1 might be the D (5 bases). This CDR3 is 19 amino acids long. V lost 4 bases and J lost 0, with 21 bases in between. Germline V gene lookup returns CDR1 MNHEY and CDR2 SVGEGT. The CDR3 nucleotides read TGTGCCAGCAGTTCCGGACATCTGACGGTCCTTGCAACTAATGAAAAACTGTTTTTT. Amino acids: CASSSGHLTVLATNEKLFF.

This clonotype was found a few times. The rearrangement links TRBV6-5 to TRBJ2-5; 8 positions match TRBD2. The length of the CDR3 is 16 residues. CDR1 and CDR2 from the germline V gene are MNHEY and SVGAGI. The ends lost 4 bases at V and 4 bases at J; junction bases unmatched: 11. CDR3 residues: CASSSPGGGSIETQYF. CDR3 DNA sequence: TGTGCCAGCAGTTCCCCCGGGGGGGGGTCAATAGAGACCCAGTACTTC.

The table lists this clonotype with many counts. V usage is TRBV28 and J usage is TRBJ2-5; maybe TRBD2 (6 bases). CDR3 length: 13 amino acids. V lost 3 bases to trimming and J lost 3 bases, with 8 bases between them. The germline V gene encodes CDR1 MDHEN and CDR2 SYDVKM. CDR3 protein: CASSFAGKETQYF. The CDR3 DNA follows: TGTGCCAGCAGTTTTGCGGGAAAAGAGACCCAGTACTTC.

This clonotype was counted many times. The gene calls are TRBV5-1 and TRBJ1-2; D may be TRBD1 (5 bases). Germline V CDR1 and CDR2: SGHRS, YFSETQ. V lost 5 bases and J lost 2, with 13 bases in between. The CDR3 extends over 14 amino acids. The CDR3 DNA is TGCGCCAGCAGGCTCGGGACGGTCAACTATGGCTACACCTTC. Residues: CASRLGTVNYGYTF.

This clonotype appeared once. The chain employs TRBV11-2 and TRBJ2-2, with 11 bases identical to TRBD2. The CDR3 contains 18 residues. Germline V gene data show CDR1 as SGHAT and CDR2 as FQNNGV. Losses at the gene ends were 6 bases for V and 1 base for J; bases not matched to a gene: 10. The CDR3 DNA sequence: TGTGCCAGCAGAAAACCGGGACTAGCGGCTGGGAACACCGGGGAGCTGTTTTTT. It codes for CASRKPGLAAGNTGELFF. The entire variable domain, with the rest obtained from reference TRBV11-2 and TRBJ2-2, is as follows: EAGVAQSPRYKIIEKRQSVAFWCNPISGHATLYWYQQILGQGPKLLIQFQNNGVVDDSQLPKDRFSAERLKGVDSTLKIQPAKLEDSAVYLCASRKPGLAAGNTGELFFGEGSRLTVL.

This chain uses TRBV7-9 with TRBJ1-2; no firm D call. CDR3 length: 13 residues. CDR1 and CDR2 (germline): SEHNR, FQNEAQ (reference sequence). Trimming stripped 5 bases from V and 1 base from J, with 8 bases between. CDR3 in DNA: TGTGCCAGCAGCAATACAGTTAACTATGGCTACACCTTC. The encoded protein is CASSNTVNYGYTF.

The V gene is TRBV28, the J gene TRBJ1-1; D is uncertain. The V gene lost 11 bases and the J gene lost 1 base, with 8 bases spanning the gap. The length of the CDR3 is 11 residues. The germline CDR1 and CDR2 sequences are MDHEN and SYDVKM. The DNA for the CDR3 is TGTGCCGTGGGAGCGAACACTGAAGCTTTCTTT. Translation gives CAVGANTEAFF. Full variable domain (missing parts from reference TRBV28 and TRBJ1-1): DVKVTQSSRYLVKRTGEKVFLECVQDMDHENMFWYRQDPGLGLRLIYFSYDVKMKEKGDIPEGYSVSREKKERFSLILESASTNQTSMYLCAVGANTEAFFGQGTRLTVV.

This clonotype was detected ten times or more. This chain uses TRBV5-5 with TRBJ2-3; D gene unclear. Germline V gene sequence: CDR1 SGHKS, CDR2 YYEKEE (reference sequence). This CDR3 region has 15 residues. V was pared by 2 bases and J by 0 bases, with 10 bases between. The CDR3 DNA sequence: TGTGCCAGCAGCTTCACGGCCCTAAGCACAGATACGCAGTATTTT. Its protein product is CASSFTALSTDTQYF. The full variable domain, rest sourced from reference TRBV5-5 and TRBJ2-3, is DAGVTQSPTHLIKTRGQQVTLRCSPISGHKSVSWYQQVLGQGPQFIFQYYEKEERGRGNFPDRFSARQFPNYSSELNVNALLLGDSALYLCASSFTALSTDTQYFGPGTRLTVL.

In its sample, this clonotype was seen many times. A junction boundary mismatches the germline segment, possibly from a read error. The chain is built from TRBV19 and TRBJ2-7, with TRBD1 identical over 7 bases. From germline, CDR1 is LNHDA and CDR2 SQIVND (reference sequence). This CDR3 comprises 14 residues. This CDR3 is CASSPRQGAYEQYF. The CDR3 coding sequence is TGCGCCAGCAGCCCCCGACAGGGTGCCTACGAGCAGTACTTC.

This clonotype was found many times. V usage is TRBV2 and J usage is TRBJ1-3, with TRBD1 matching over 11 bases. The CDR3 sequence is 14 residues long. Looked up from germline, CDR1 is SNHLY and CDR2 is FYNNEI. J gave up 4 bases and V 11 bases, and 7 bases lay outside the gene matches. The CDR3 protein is CAGRDRGAGNTIYF. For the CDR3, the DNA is TGTGCCGGCCGGGACAGGGGGGCCGGAAACACCATATATTTT.

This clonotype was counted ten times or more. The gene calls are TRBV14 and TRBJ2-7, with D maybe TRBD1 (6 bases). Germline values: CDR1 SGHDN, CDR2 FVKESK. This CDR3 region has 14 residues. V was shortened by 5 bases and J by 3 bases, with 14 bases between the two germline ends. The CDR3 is CASSKMGQFYEQYF. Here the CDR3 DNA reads TGTGCCAGCAGCAAAATGGGACAATTCTACGAGCAGTACTTC.

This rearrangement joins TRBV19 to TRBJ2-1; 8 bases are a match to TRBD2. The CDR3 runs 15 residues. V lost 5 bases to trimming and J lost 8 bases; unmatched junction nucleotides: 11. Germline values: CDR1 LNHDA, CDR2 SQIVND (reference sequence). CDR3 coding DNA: TGTGCCAGTAGTTATGAGAGCGGGAGTTTCGATGAGCAGTTCTTC. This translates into CASSYESGSFDEQFF.

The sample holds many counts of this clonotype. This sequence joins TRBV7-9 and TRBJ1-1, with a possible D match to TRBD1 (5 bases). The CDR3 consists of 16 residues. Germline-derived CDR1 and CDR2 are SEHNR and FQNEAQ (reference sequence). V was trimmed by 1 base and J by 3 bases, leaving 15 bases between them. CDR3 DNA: TGTGCCAGCAGCTTAGATTTCGGGGGATGGGACACTGAAGCTTTCTTT. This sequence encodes CASSLDFGGWDTEAFF.